Following are 26 T cell receptor beta chains from one sample sequenced in a study of blood T cells in healthy people across ages. A second about 7 to 11 cycle PCR used barcoded and J-beta primers. One entry per CDR3 protein, called by TCRdb with MiXCR from the 5' RACE reads. The table includes more than 450,000 distinct CDR3 sequences, over 25% detected once. Another study also made use of these data, one on T cells of mothers and their children.

Material for sequencing was blood. The receptors stem from a boy aged 2 to 10 in good health.

The genes are TRBV12-3 or TRBV12-4 and TRBJ2-5; weak D call: TRBD1 (5 bases). The CDR3 extends over 15 amino acids. Trimming stripped 6 bases from V and 1 base from J, with 15 bases between. This CDR3 is CASSPAQGGQETQYF. In DNA form, the CDR3 reads TGTGCCAGCAGCCCCGCCCAGGGCGGCCAAGAGACCCAGTACTTC.

This clonotype has more than one count but fewer than ten. The chain recombines TRBV28 with TRBJ2-7; D perhaps matches TRBD2 (6 bases). CDR3 length equals 14 residues. V lost 7 bases and J 0 bases, leaving 13 bases between the germline ends. CDR1 and CDR2 (germline): MDHEN, SYDVKM. The CDR3 loop is CASKPGDSSYEQYF. CDR3 nucleotides: TGTGCCAGCAAGCCGGGAGATAGCTCCTACGAGCAGTACTTC.

There are many counts of this clonotype. The V and J genes are TRBV7-9 and TRBJ1-2; no clear D. The V gene lost 3 bases and the J gene lost 2 bases, with 13 bases spanning the gap. Germline V gene data show CDR1 as SEHNR and CDR2 as FQNEAQ (reference sequence). The CDR3 has 15 amino acids. As DNA, the CDR3 is TGTGCCAGCAGCTTGGTAGACAAACTAAACTATGGCTACACCTTC. Protein product: CASSLVDKLNYGYTF. Full variable domain (remainder filled in from reference TRBV7-9 and TRBJ1-2): DTGVSQNPRHKITKRGQNVTFRCDPISEHNRLYWYRQTLGQGPEFLTYFQNEAQLEKSRLLSDRFSAERPKGSFSTLEIQRTEQGDSAMYLCASSLVDKLNYGYTFGSGTRLTVV.

This clonotype was counted a few times. The chain is built from TRBV18 and TRBJ2-5; D may be TRBD2 (6 bases). The DNA end is more similar to TRBJ2-1, so the J call may be wrong. The CDR3 totals 15 residues. CDR1 and CDR2 from the germline V gene are KGHSH and LQKENI. CDR3 amino acids: CASSPLVGGYNEQFF. For the CDR3, the DNA is TGTGCCAGCTCACCGCTGGTGGGAGGCTACAATGAGCAGTTCTTC.

The chain combines TRBV3-1 with TRBJ2-7; 16 bases are shared with TRBD2. The V and J ends lost 4 bases and 1 base, in that order; junction bases with no gene match: 4. The CDR3 contains 17 residues. Germline V CDR1 and CDR2: LGHDT, YNNKEL (reference sequence). Here the CDR3 reads CASSPGLAGGLSYEQYF. DNA for the CDR3: TGTGCCAGCAGCCCGGGACTAGCGGGAGGGCTATCCTACGAGCAGTACTTC.

For the CDR3, the DNA is TGTGCCAGCAGGGACCCGGGACAGGGCCCTGAAGCTTTCTTT. It codes for CASRDPGQGPEAFF. This chain uses TRBV2 with TRBJ1-1, with 9 bases that match TRBD1. J gave up 6 bases and V 6 bases, and 8 bases lay outside the gene matches. Germline values: CDR1 SNHLY, CDR2 FYNNEI. The CDR3 is 14 amino acids.

This clonotype was seen only a few times. V is TRBV12-3 or TRBV12-4 and J is TRBJ1-2; a possible D gene is TRBD1 (5 bases). The CDR3 covers 14 residues. V lost 3 bases and J 8 bases, leaving 16 bases between the germline ends. The CDR3 region is CASSLYSGRYGYTF. The CDR3 nucleotides are TGTGCCAGCAGTTTGTATTCAGGGAGGTACGGCTACACCTTC.

This clonotype has more than one count but fewer than ten. A much more abundant neighbour one base away suggests this may be a read error. This chain uses TRBV20-1 with TRBJ1-1, with TRBD1 matching over 7 bases. This CDR3 region has 13 residues. The germline V gene has CDR1 DFQATT and CDR2 SNEGSKA (reference sequence). Trimming removed 1 base from V and 1 base from J; junction bases left unmatched: 0. DNA for the CDR3: TGCAGTGCTAGAGGGACAGGGAACACTGAAGCTTTCTTT. Protein: CSARGTGNTEAFF.

The chain carries TRBV28 and TRBJ2-1; possibly TRBD2 for D (6 bases). CDR3 length: 15 residues. V was trimmed by 5 bases and J by 7 bases, leaving 18 bases between them. Germline CDR1 is MDHEN and CDR2 is SYDVKM. The CDR3 coding sequence is TGTGCCAGCAGTCCCCTAACGGGAGACGTTAATGAGCAGTTCTTC. It codes for CASSPLTGDVNEQFF.

The V gene is TRBV10-3, the J gene TRBJ1-1; D gene ambiguous. The CDR3 has 13 residues. Germline assignment: CDR1 ENHRY and CDR2 SYGVKD. V was clipped by 6 bases and J by 0 bases, with 8 bases between them. The CDR3: CAIRWTVNTEAFF. The CDR3 DNA is TGTGCCATCAGGTGGACTGTGAACACTGAAGCTTTCTTT.

The sample holds many counts of this clonotype. V gene TRBV7-3 combines with J gene TRBJ2-5; D assignment may be TRBD1 or TRBD2 (6 bases each). Germline loops: CDR1 SGHTA, CDR2 FQGTGA. Trimming pared 0 bases from V and 5 bases from J, leaving 10 bases between. This CDR3 is 14 amino acids long. The CDR3 DNA is TGTGCCAGCAGCTTAACGGGGGGCCTCGAGACCCAGTACTTC. The encoded protein is CASSLTGGLETQYF.

In this sample, this clonotype turned up a few times. The V and J genes are TRBV6-1 and TRBJ2-1; D assignment may be TRBD1 or TRBD2 (5 bases each). CDR3 length equals 17 residues. Germline values: CDR1 MNHNS, CDR2 SASEGT. Trimming took off 2 bases at V and 1 base at J, with 15 bases between the two ends. The CDR3 coding sequence is TGTGCCAGCAGTGAAAGAGTAGTGGGGGATTCCTACAATGAGCAGTTCTTC. This gives the protein CASSERVVGDSYNEQFF.

The chain has TRBV9 and TRBJ1-1; D unresolved. Germline CDR1 SGDLS, CDR2 YYNGEE. Trimming shortened V by 2 bases and J by 1 base, and 6 bases separated the two germline ends. This CDR3 spans 13 amino acids. The CDR3 nucleotides are TGTGCCAGCAGCGTGGTGTGGAACACTGAAGCTTTCTTT. Encoded protein: CASSVVWNTEAFF.

The chain uses TRBV13 and TRBJ2-3; no clear D gene. The CDR3 contains 13 residues. Per the germline V gene, CDR1 is PRHDT and CDR2 is FYEKMQ (reference sequence). Trimming removed 4 bases at V and 1 base at J, with 6 bases between. The CDR3 nucleotides are TGTGCCAGCAGCTACGTCCGCACAGATACGCAGTATTTT. Its protein product is CASSYVRTDTQYF.

On this clonotype: One end of the junction fails to match germline, which may point to a read error. The gene calls are TRBV4-1 and TRBJ2-6, with D unclear. The CDR3 runs to 13 residues. The germline gives CDR1 MGHRA, CDR2 YSYEKL. The CDR3 region is CASNQAGANVLTF. CDR3 DNA sequence: TGCGCCAGCAACCAAGCTGGGGCCAACGTCCTGACTTTC.

This clonotype was seen a handful of times. The chain links TRBV4-2 to TRBJ1-5; tentatively, D is TRBD1 (5 bases). In germline, CDR1 is LGHNA, CDR2 YNFKEQ. This CDR3 is built from 14 residues. Deletions cut 6 bases from V and 2 bases from J, with 11 bases between. In DNA, the CDR3 is TGTGCCAGCAGTCCTTTAGGGGGCAATCAGCCCCAGCATTTT. Protein product: CASSPLGGNQPQHF.

The chain is built from TRBV12-3 or TRBV12-4 and TRBJ2-7, with 13 bases aligning to TRBD2. The J call may be in error: the DNA end matches TRBJ2-1 better. This CDR3 spans 16 amino acids. This CDR3 reads CASSDRTSGGYNEQFF. In DNA, the CDR3 is TGTGCCAGCAGTGACAGGACTAGCGGGGGATACAATGAGCAGTTCTTC.

This clonotype has just a few counts. The V and J genes are TRBV27 and TRBJ2-1; no firm D call. This CDR3 comprises 16 residues. The germline V gene encodes CDR1 MNHEY and CDR2 SMNVEV (reference sequence). V was pared by 2 bases and J by 7 bases, with 18 bases between. The CDR3 loop reads CASSLRALAYSNEQFF. The CDR3, as DNA: TGTGCCAGCAGTTTACGAGCCCTCGCGTATTCAAATGAGCAGTTCTTC.

The V and J genes are TRBV10-3 and TRBJ2-7, with TRBD2 identical over 9 bases. The CDR3 sequence is 16 residues long. The germline V gene has CDR1 ENHRY and CDR2 SYGVKD. V lost 4 bases to trimming and J lost 1 base; unmatched junction nucleotides: 8. CDR3 protein: CAISGASGEESYEQYF. For the CDR3, the DNA is TGTGCCATCAGTGGGGCTAGCGGGGAGGAATCCTACGAGCAGTACTTC.

This clonotype came up a few times. J is TRBJ1-2 and V is TRBV7-2, with 10 bases fitting TRBD1. Germline loops: CDR1 SGHTA, CDR2 FQGNSA. This CDR3 has 16 amino acids. Trimming took 5 bases from V and 6 from J; bases not matched to a gene: 12. CDR3 sequence reads: CASSRASFDRGHGYTF. CDR3 nucleotides: TGTGCCAGCAGCCGCGCCTCTTTCGACAGGGGGCATGGCTACACCTTC.

J is TRBJ1-3 and V is TRBV7-2; D is ambiguous. This CDR3 has 13 amino acids. The germline V gene has CDR1 SGHTA and CDR2 FQGNSA. The V gene lost 6 bases and the J gene lost 2 bases, with 8 bases spanning the gap. CDR3 region: CASRPPAGNTIYF. CDR3 nucleotides: TGTGCCAGCAGACCTCCGGCTGGAAACACCATATATTTT.

This sequence joins TRBV5-1 and TRBJ2-1; D perhaps matches TRBD2 (6 bases). Trimming left V 4 bases short and J 4 bases short, with 12 bases between. Germline assignment: CDR1 SGHRS and CDR2 YFSETQ. The CDR3 is 14 residues long. The CDR3 DNA follows: TGCGCCAGCAGCCGGGACTTCTCTTACAATGAGCAGTTCTTC. It is translated as CASSRDFSYNEQFF.

This clonotype was picked up a small number of times. The chain combines TRBV29-1 with TRBJ2-1, with D maybe TRBD1 (5 bases). Trimming took 3 bases from V and 7 from J, leaving 16 bases between them. Germline values: CDR1 SQVTM, CDR2 ANQGSEA. This CDR3 spans 14 amino acids. CDR3 region: CSVDPVPKGNEQFF. The CDR3 coding sequence is TGCAGCGTTGATCCGGTCCCAAAGGGGAATGAGCAGTTCTTC.

This clonotype has a handful of counts. The CDR3 sequence: CSVGGRQERSGANVLTF. CDR3 sequence (DNA): TGCAGCGTCGGTGGGCGACAGGAACGCTCTGGGGCCAACGTCCTGACTTTC. The chain combines TRBV29-1 with TRBJ2-6; D is possibly TRBD1 (6 bases). Trimming cost V 6 bases and J 0 bases, with 18 bases left between them. Germline assignment: CDR1 SQVTM and CDR2 ANQGSEA. The CDR3 consists of 17 residues.

This clonotype was counted between two and nine times. This chain connects TRBV21-1 to TRBJ1-1; no check of the table's D call, TRBD1, against the DNA was made. TRBV21-1 represents a pseudogene. This CDR3 spans 14 amino acids. The CDR3, as DNA: TGTGCCAGCAGCAAAGCTCAGGGATTCGCTGAAGCTTTCTTT. This gives the protein CASSKAQGFAEAFF.

Notes on this clonotype: Its ends do not fully match the called genes, so a read error is possible. V is TRBV18 and J is TRBJ1-3; D is uncertain. The CDR3 has 16 residues. Germline CDR1 is KGHSH and CDR2 is LQKENI. The CDR3 DNA is TGTGCCAGCCATCCGCAACTAGTTAACTCTGGAAGCACCATATATTTT. Residues: CASHPQLVNSGSTIYF.